These 15 T cell receptor beta chains were all obtained from the same sample, sequenced in a study of monozygotic twins with inflammatory bowel disease. Following a re-call of the 5' RACE reads, TCRdb has one entry per CDR3 protein and lacks DNA. The listing contains tens of thousands of distinct CDR3 sequences. Specimen: blood. The receptors stem from a human donor with ulcerative colitis or Crohn's disease, or a healthy co-twin of an affected twin (not recorded which).

The genes are TRBV4-1 and TRBJ2-7; TCRdb's D call of TRBD2 is untestable without DNA. Per germline, CDR1 MGHRA and CDR2 YSYEKL. CDR3 length: 18 residues. The CDR3 loop is CASSPGTPGQAGTYEQYF.

The V and J genes are TRBV2 and TRBJ2-1; TCRdb's assignment of TRBD2 cannot be checked, as there is no DNA. The CDR3 runs to 15 residues. In germline, CDR1 is SNHLY, CDR2 FYNNEI. CDR3 in amino acids: CASTPAGAYYNEQFF.

The gene calls are TRBV7-9 and TRBJ1-4; the TRBD1 assignment by TCRdb is unverifiable without DNA. CDR3 length: 15 residues. CDR1 and CDR2 (germline): SEHNR, FQNEAQ (reference sequence). CDR3 sequence reads: CASSLLGQGGEKLFF.

The V and J genes are TRBV7-9 and TRBJ2-7. The germline V gene has CDR1 SEHNR and CDR2 FQNEAQ (reference sequence). CDR3 length: 15 amino acids. CDR3 protein: CASSLGPGQPYEQYF.

The V and J genes are TRBV27 and TRBJ1-3; TCRdb proposes TRBD1, but this gene call is untestable without DNA. The CDR3 covers 14 residues. Germline CDR1 MNHEY, CDR2 SMNVEV (reference sequence). CDR3 sequence reads: CASRSGVSGNTIYF.

The rearrangement joins TRBV6-5 to TRBJ1-2; lacking DNA, the TRBD1 call made by TCRdb goes unchecked. Germline-derived CDR1 and CDR2 are MNHEY and SVGAGI. CDR3 size: 18 residues. CDR3 sequence reads: CASSSGKLGDRAKYGYTF.

J is TRBJ1-2 and V is TRBV27; the TCRdb D gene call, TRBD1, has no DNA to confirm it. CDR3 length equals 15 residues. The germline V gene has CDR1 MNHEY and CDR2 SMNVEV (reference sequence). CDR3 residues: CASSLTPTGGDGYTF.

The chain carries TRBV5-4 and TRBJ2-1; TCRdb lists TRBD2, though no DNA is available to test this call. Germline assignment: CDR1 SGHNT and CDR2 YYREEE (reference sequence). The CDR3 has 15 amino acids. The CDR3 loop is CASSRGGPSYNEQFF.

V is TRBV19 and J is TRBJ2-5; TCRdb designates TRBD1, a call that cannot be tested without DNA. Per germline, CDR1 LNHDA and CDR2 SQIVND (reference sequence). CDR3 length equals 16 residues. The CDR3: CATWGRANSQQETQYF.

V and J are TRBV5-1 and TRBJ2-3; TCRdb designates TRBD1, a call that cannot be tested without DNA. Per the germline V gene, CDR1 is SGHRS and CDR2 is YFSETQ. The CDR3 has 12 amino acids. The CDR3 loop reads CASRGDTDTQYF.

The CDR3 sequence: CASSLRAGTSGDNEQFF. The V and J genes are TRBV5-5 and TRBJ2-1; the D call from TCRdb, TRBD2, cannot be confirmed without DNA. The length of the CDR3 is 17 residues. Germline values: CDR1 SGHKS, CDR2 YYEKEE (reference sequence).

The CDR3 here is CASSRELLNQPQHF. The chain uses TRBV12-3 or TRBV12-4 and TRBJ1-5; the D call from TCRdb, TRBD1, cannot be confirmed without DNA. This CDR3 has 14 amino acids.

The chain uses TRBV2 and TRBJ1-4; absent DNA, TCRdb's TRBD1 call cannot be checked. CDR1 is SNHLY, CDR2 FYNNEI, per germline. The CDR3 totals 14 residues. This chain's CDR3 is CATRSGTGDEKLFF.

The gene calls are TRBV5-1 and TRBJ2-5. The CDR3 covers 13 residues. CDR1 is SGHRS, CDR2 YFSETQ, per germline. CDR3 sequence: CASSRLRMETQYF.

The chain joins TRBV7-2 to TRBJ1-5. Germline values: CDR1 SGHTA, CDR2 FQGNSA. The CDR3 is made up of 13 amino acids. The CDR3 region is CASSLSSGQPQHF.